The source of this T cell receptor beta chain is a study of long-term antiretroviral therapy in people with HIV. Study as a whole: Collection dates of the earliest samples fall about a decade before the 2015 immediate-ART recommendation. Study conclusions and caveats: Every time point showed a repertoire led by clones expanded before ART. Documentation of ART adherence, viral resistance or therapy changes was absent.

Notes on this clone: The antigen is unknown.

Researchers ran immunoSEQ v3.0 at survey level. Some clones are missing from TCRdb's copy, which holds only in-frame ones; the method was immunoSEQ multiplex PCR. The table includes 20,000 to 25,000 clones, about 86% detected once. The V end lost 0 bases, the J end lost 2 bases, and 8 bases lay between the germline ends. The CDR3 is 14 amino acids. Per the germline V gene, CDR1 is ENHRY and CDR2 is SYGVKD. Specimens held about 0.95-10 million cryopreserved PBMC prior to DNA extraction. This clonotype originated in a man in his sixties with HIV. The V gene is TRBV10-3, the J gene TRBJ2-7; D is perhaps TRBD1 (5 bases). Sequencing was performed on unsorted PBMCs, taken 1.3 years after starting antiretroviral therapy. DNA of the CDR3: TGTGCCATCAGTGAGTCAATAGGGGCCTACGAGCAGTACTTC. As protein: CAISESIGAYEQYF.